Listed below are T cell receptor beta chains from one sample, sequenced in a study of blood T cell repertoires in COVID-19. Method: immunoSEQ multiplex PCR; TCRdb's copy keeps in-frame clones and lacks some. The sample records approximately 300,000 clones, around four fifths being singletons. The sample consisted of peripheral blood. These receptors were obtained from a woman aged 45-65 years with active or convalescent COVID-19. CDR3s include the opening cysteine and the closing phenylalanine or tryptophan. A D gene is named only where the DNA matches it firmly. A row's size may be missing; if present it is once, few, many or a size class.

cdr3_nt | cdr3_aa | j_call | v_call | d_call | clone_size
TGCGCCAGCAGCTTGGCCGAGACCTACGAGCAGTACTTC | CASSLAETYEQYF | TRBJ2-7 | TRBV5-1 | . | .
TGCGCCAGCAGCCAAGGAATAATTCGTAGCGGGAGCGGAGGCGGGGAGCTGTTTTTT | CASSQGIIRSGSGGGELFF | TRBJ2-2 | TRBV4-1 | TRBD2 | few
TGCAGTGCAACGGACAGAGAGCAGTTCTTC | CSATDREQFF | TRBJ2-1 | TRBV20-1 | . | .
TGTGCCAGCAGCTTAAGCGGGAAAGATACGCAGTATTTT | CASSLSGKDTQYF | TRBJ2-3 | TRBV7-9 | TRBD2 | .
TGTGCCAGCTCACCGGGACTAGCGGGAGTTACTGAGCAGTTCTTC | CASSPGLAGVTEQFF | TRBJ2-1 | TRBV18 | TRBD2 | once
TGTGCCACCAGTGATTTGACAAATACGCAGTATTTT | CATSDLTNTQYF | TRBJ2-3 | TRBV24-1 | . | .
TGTGCCAGCAGAAGCAACCTAGGAGGCGAGCAGTACTTC | CASRSNLGGEQYF | TRBJ2-7 | TRBV2 | . | .
TGTGCCAGCAGCCAAGACAGGGCGAGCACAGATACGCAGTATTTT | CASSQDRASTDTQYF | TRBJ2-3 | TRBV4-2 | . | .
TGCGCCAGCAGACAGGGTTCGAGCGTGGATGGCTACACCTTC | CASRQGSSVDGYTF | TRBJ1-2 | TRBV5-1 | . | .
TGTGCCAGCAGTTACTCCGCGGCGCAAGAGACCCAGTACTTC | CASSYSAAQETQYF | TRBJ2-5 | TRBV6-5 | . | .
TGTGCCAGCAGCCTCTCGGGGGGGCGAGCCTATGGCTACACCTTC | CASSLSGGRAYGYTF | TRBJ1-2 | TRBV5-8 | . | once
TGTGCCAGCAGGGCCTCCGGGACAGGCTCCTACGAGCAGTACTTC | CASRASGTGSYEQYF | TRBJ2-7 | TRBV7-9 | TRBD1 | .
TGTGCCAGCAGCTTAGGAGGCAGTTTTAATGAAAAACTGTTTTTT | CASSLGGSFNEKLFF | TRBJ1-4 | TRBV7-6 | . | few
TGTGCCAGCAGCCAAGAGGGCCTAGCGGGTTACAATGAGCAGTTCTTC | CASSQEGLAGYNEQFF | TRBJ2-1 | TRBV4-2 | TRBD2 | .
TGTGCCAGCAGTGAAAGGTGGGCAGCCACCGACGCCAATGAGCAGTTCTTC | CASSERWAATDANEQFF | TRBJ2-1 | TRBV6-1 | . | .
TGTGCCAGCTCCCCCGGGACAACCTATGGCTACACCTTC | CASSPGTTYGYTF | TRBJ1-2 | TRBV18 | . | once
TGCGCCAGCACCTCGCTTACTAGCGCCAATGAGCAGTTCTTC | CASTSLTSANEQFF | TRBJ2-1 | TRBV4-1 | TRBD2 | .
TGTGCCAGCAGCGGGGCCGGGACTAGCGGTGACAATGAGCAGTTCTTC | CASSGAGTSGDNEQFF | TRBJ2-1 | TRBV11-3 | TRBD2 | .
TGTGCCAGCGTTAAAGACAGTACAAACTATGGCTACACCTTC | CASVKDSTNYGYTF | TRBJ1-2 | TRBV2 | . | .
TGTGCCAGCAGCCGGACCAGGGACTATGGCTACACCTTC | CASSRTRDYGYTF | TRBJ1-2 | TRBV27 | . | once
TGTGCCAGCAGGGGACTAGCGGGGCCTGCGCTAAGCTCCTACGAGCAGTACTTC | CASRGLAGPALSSYEQYF | TRBJ2-7 | TRBV6-4 | TRBD2 | .
TGTGCCAGCAGTTTATTATACAGGGAGGGAGATACGCAGTATTTT | CASSLLYREGDTQYF | TRBJ2-3 | TRBV28 | . | .
TGTGCCAGTAGCCTATTAACGGCGTTGTCAGGGAATGAGCAGTTCTTC | CASSLLTALSGNEQFF | TRBJ2-1 | TRBV19 | . | .
TGTGCCAGTAGTATCCTAGGAAGCGGTATAGCGGGAGTTGAACTGTTTTTT | CASSILGSGIAGVELFF | TRBJ2-2 | TRBV19 | TRBD2 | .
TGTGCCAGCAGTTTACTAGCGGAGTCTAGGTCCTACAATGAGCAGTTCTTC | CASSLLAESRSYNEQFF | TRBJ2-1 | TRBV27 | TRBD2 | .
TGTGCCAGCAGTTTGAGGCAGGGGATCCAAGAGACCCAGTACTTC | CASSLRQGIQETQYF | TRBJ2-5 | TRBV25-1 | . | .
TGTGCCAGCAGCTTAGGCGGGGGCGGAGAGACCCAGTACTTC | CASSLGGGGETQYF | TRBJ2-5 | TRBV7-3 | . | .
TGTGCCAGCAGCTTGGCGGGGAATGTCTATGGCTACACCTTC | CASSLAGNVYGYTF | TRBJ1-2 | TRBV5-6 | . | .
TGCAGCGTTGCTACAGGGGCAACGCAGTATTTT | CSVATGATQYF | TRBJ2-3 | TRBV29-1 | TRBD1 | .
TGTGCCAGCAGCTTTGCGGGAATTGACTACAATGAGCAGTTCTTC | CASSFAGIDYNEQFF | TRBJ2-1 | TRBV11-2 | . | .
TGTGCCAGCAGCTCCGCCCGGGTCTCTACCTACGAGCAGTACTTC | CASSSARVSTYEQYF | TRBJ2-7 | TRBV13 | . | .
TGTGCCAGTAGTACCCGACTAGCGGGAGGGGGAGATACGCAGTATTTT | CASSTRLAGGGDTQYF | TRBJ2-3 | TRBV19 | TRBD2 | .
TGTGCCAGCAGACTGCACAGGGGCTATAATTCACCCCTCCACTTT | CASRLHRGYNSPLHF | TRBJ1-6 | TRBV28 | TRBD1 | few
TGCAGTGCTAGTTTCCCGGGGGTCAAAAACATTCAGTACTTC | CSASFPGVKNIQYF | TRBJ2-4 | TRBV20-1 | . | .
TGTGCCAGCAGCGTTGACAGGGGTCTAGGAAAACTGTTTTTT | CASSVDRGLGKLFF | TRBJ1-4 | TRBV2 | TRBD1 | .
TGTGCCAGCAGCGTAGATTGGCAGGGCCATCAGCCCCAGCATTTT | CASSVDWQGHQPQHF | TRBJ1-5 | TRBV9 | . | .
TGCGCCAGCACCCTGACAGGAATGAACACTGAAGCTTTCTTT | CASTLTGMNTEAFF | TRBJ1-1 | TRBV5-1 | . | .
TGTGCCAGCAGTCCCGGACAGGGTATCTACGAGCAGTACTTC | CASSPGQGIYEQYF | TRBJ2-7 | TRBV28 | TRBD1 | .
TGTGCCAGCAGCTTAGGACAGGGAAACGAGCAGTACTTC | CASSLGQGNEQYF | TRBJ2-7 | TRBV13 | . | .
TGTGCCAGCAGCGACCGGGAAACGGGGGCCGGGGAGCTGTTTTTT | CASSDRETGAGELFF | TRBJ2-2 | TRBV9 | . | .
TGTGCCAGCAGCGTAGGCGGCTTCGGGGAGGATGAGCAGTTCTTC | CASSVGGFGEDEQFF | TRBJ2-1 | TRBV9 | . | many
TGCGCCAGCAGCCAAAACCGGGGGGGTGAAGCTTTCTTT | CASSQNRGGEAFF | TRBJ1-1 | TRBV4-1 | . | .
TGCGCCAGCAGCTTGGGGACAGGGGTAAACTATGGCTACACCTTC | CASSLGTGVNYGYTF | TRBJ1-2 | TRBV5-1 | TRBD1 | .
TGTGCCAGCAGTTTCTCAGATACGCAGTATTTT | CASSFSDTQYF | TRBJ2-3 | TRBV12-3/TRBV12-4 | . | .
TGTGCCAGCAGCTCCCTAGCGGGAGAAGGTTTCTTC | CASSSLAGEGFF | TRBJ2-1 | TRBV7-9 | TRBD2 | .
TGTGCCAGCAGTTTAGGCGGAGGCCCTGGCTACACCTTC | CASSLGGGPGYTF | TRBJ1-2 | TRBV27 | . | .
TGTGCCAGCTCACAGGGGGCACTGGATACGCAGTATTTT | CASSQGALDTQYF | TRBJ2-3 | TRBV28 | TRBD1 | .
TGCAGCGTTGGGGGTTTCGGACAGAGAGGTGAATTGGGCTACACCTTC | CSVGGFGQRGELGYTF | TRBJ1-2 | TRBV29-1 | . | .
TGTGCCAGCAGCTTAGGGAGTTTTAGCAATCAGCCCCAGCATTTT | CASSLGSFSNQPQHF | TRBJ1-5 | TRBV7-2 | . | .